This passage covers 30 T cell receptor beta chains from one sample sequenced in a study of CD8 T cells in ankylosing spondylitis (dated by TCRdb to about 2017). Library construction relied on 5' RACE. This sample was sequenced with an Illumina HiSeq 2500. The public sequencing data were trimmed at Q25 with fastp and processed into clonotypes with MiXCR by TCRdb, which kept only in-frame beta chains. Identical CDR3 proteins give one entry, which carries the most common genes and DNA. This sample comprises 150,000 to 200,000 distinct CDR3 sequences, approximately 12% of them detected only once. The top ten clonotypes cover 9.5% to 11% of the sample. What was sequenced was blood, either unsorted or a sorted T cell fraction (not recorded which). These receptors were obtained from a female donor with ankylosing spondylitis or in good health (not recorded which).

This chain uses TRBV7-9 with TRBJ2-1, with 13 bases identical to TRBD2. This CDR3 spans 16 amino acids. Germline V gene lookup returns CDR1 SEHNR and CDR2 FQNEAQ (reference sequence). V lost 1 base and J lost 9; bases outside the gene matches: 6. The DNA of the CDR3 is TGTGCCAGCAGCTTAGTTGGGACTAGCGGGAATCGTGAGCAGTTCTTC. Translation gives CASSLVGTSGNREQFF.

At least ten counts were recorded for this clonotype. V and J are TRBV20-1 and TRBJ1-5; D gene unclear. This CDR3 has 15 residues. CDR1 is DFQATT and CDR2 is SNEGSKA in the germline V gene (reference sequence). V lost 0 bases to trimming and J lost 1 base, with 10 bases between them. The CDR3, as DNA: TGCAGTGCTAGAGATTTACGGGGAAGCAATCAGCCCCAGCATTTT. As protein: CSARDLRGSNQPQHF.

The table lists this clonotype with many counts. The genes are TRBV28 and TRBJ1-5; a possible D gene is TRBD1 (5 bases). Germline V CDR1 and CDR2: MDHEN, SYDVKM. This CDR3 has 14 residues. Trimming removed 7 bases from V and 6 bases from J, with 16 bases in between. This CDR3 reads CASTPGGLGQPQHF. In DNA, the CDR3 is TGTGCCAGCACTCCGGGGGGGTTGGGTCAGCCCCAGCATTTT. Full variable domain (outside the CDR3, taken from reference TRBV28 and TRBJ1-5): DVKVTQSSRYLVKRTGEKVFLECVQDMDHENMFWYRQDPGLGLRLIYFSYDVKMKEKGDIPEGYSVSREKKERFSLILESASTNQTSMYLCASTPGGLGQPQHFGDGTRLSIL.

This clonotype was recorded at least ten times. The genes are TRBV20-1 and TRBJ2-5; 7 bases agree with TRBD2. The V gene's germline CDR1 is DFQATT and CDR2 SNEGSKA (reference sequence). This CDR3 region has 15 residues. V lost 5 bases to trimming and J lost 5 bases; unmatched junction nucleotides: 14. CDR3 in DNA: TGCAGTGCTGGCCCCGTAGGAGCGGGGCTCGAGACCCAGTACTTC. Protein sequence: CSAGPVGAGLETQYF.

In this sample, this clonotype turned up many times. The chain links TRBV21-1 to TRBJ2-7; the tabulated D call, TRBD2, remains unverified against the DNA. TRBV21-1 counts as a pseudogene. This CDR3 contains 19 residues. The CDR3: CASSKDTGSNGGKSYEQYF. For the CDR3, the DNA is TGTGCCAGCAGCAAAGATACGGGCTCGAATGGCGGGAAGTCCTACGAGCAGTACTTC.

This clonotype came up a few times. Being one base from a much bigger clone, this may be a read error. CDR3 sequence reads: CCARAWIAGGGENEQFF. The CDR3 DNA follows: TGCTGTGCTAGAGCGTGGATAGCGGGAGGCGGAGAAAATGAGCAGTTCTTC. The genes are TRBV20-1 and TRBJ2-1; 10 nucleotides line up with TRBD2. The CDR3 length is 17 residues. Germline V gives CDR1 DFQATT, CDR2 SNEGSKA (reference sequence).

This clonotype came up many times. This chain links TRBV2 with TRBJ2-6; a possible D gene is TRBD2 (5 bases). From germline, CDR1 is SNHLY and CDR2 FYNNEI. V was trimmed by 3 bases and J by 1 base, leaving 7 bases between them. The CDR3 covers 15 residues. The CDR3 reads CASSEAGSGANVLTF. The CDR3 coding sequence is TGTGCCAGCAGTGAGGCGGGTTCTGGGGCCAACGTCCTGACTTTC.

This clonotype has more than one count but fewer than ten. V usage is TRBV20-1 and J usage is TRBJ2-3; 9 positions match TRBD2. The CDR3 is 13 residues long. V was pared by 6 bases and J by 1 base, with 2 bases of the junction left unmatched. The germline V gene has CDR1 DFQATT and CDR2 SNEGSKA (reference sequence). CDR3 coding DNA: TGCAGTGCGGAGCGGGAGGGCACAGATACGCAGTATTTT. Amino acids: CSAEREGTDTQYF.

The sample holds many counts of this clonotype. The CDR3 DNA is TGCAGCGTTGCTCTTTTAGGCTTAAACCAAGAGACCCAGTACTTC. Amino acids: CSVALLGLNQETQYF. The chain is built from TRBV29-1 and TRBJ2-5, with D unresolved. This CDR3 is built from 15 residues. V lost 4 bases and J lost 0, with 15 bases in between. The germline V gene encodes CDR1 SQVTM and CDR2 ANQGSEA.

Concerning this clonotype: A read error may account for a junction end that differs from germline. The chain couples TRBV11-2 to TRBJ2-1; TRBD2 matches 8 bases. The V gene's germline CDR1 is SGHAT and CDR2 FQNNGV. The CDR3 has 18 residues. The CDR3 loop is CASSPEGGGLAPIRGQFF. The CDR3 region has the DNA TGCGCCAGCAGCCCTGAGGGCGGCGGACTAGCCCCCATACGGGGTCAGTTCTTC.

In its sample, this clonotype was seen a few times. The chain has TRBV6-1 and TRBJ2-3, with D possibly TRBD1 on 6 matching bases. V shed 10 bases and J shed 2 bases, with 13 bases lying between them. Germline CDR1 is MNHNS and CDR2 is SASEGT. The CDR3 has 13 residues. The CDR3 DNA sequence: TGTGCCACCGACAGGCACTACACAGATACGCAGTATTTT. This translates into CATDRHYTDTQYF.

This clonotype was counted only a few times. The V call is TRBV20-1, the J call TRBJ2-5, with D possibly matching TRBD2 (5 bases). Germline values: CDR1 DFQATT, CDR2 SNEGSKA (reference sequence). The CDR3 runs to 15 residues. Trimming cost V 0 bases and J 4 bases, with 15 bases left between them. This CDR3 is CSARDGGRIGETQYF. The CDR3 DNA reads as TGCAGTGCTAGAGATGGAGGCAGGATAGGAGAGACCCAGTACTTC.

This clonotype was counted many times. The rearrangement joins TRBV6-1 to TRBJ1-5, with D maybe TRBD1 (6 bases). In germline, CDR1 is MNHNS, CDR2 SASEGT. The CDR3 consists of 14 residues. V dropped 7 bases and J dropped 5 bases, with 15 bases sitting between them. The CDR3 loop reads CASTLREGDQPQHF. The CDR3 DNA sequence: TGTGCCAGCACCCTCAGGGAGGGGGATCAGCCCCAGCATTTT.

This clonotype has a count of ten or more. The J gene is TRBJ2-7, the V gene TRBV7-2; D not resolved. The CDR3 runs to 12 residues. CDR1 and CDR2 (germline): SGHTA, FQGNSA. Trimming pared 4 bases from V and 7 bases from J, leaving 11 bases between. In DNA, the CDR3 is TGTGCCAGCAGCTCCGCCAGCATAGAGCAGTACTTC. Translation gives CASSSASIEQYF.

The rearrangement links TRBV5-1 to TRBJ2-7; the match to TRBD2 covers 12 bases. Germline CDR1 SGHRS, CDR2 YFSETQ. The V gene end was trimmed by 4 bases and the J gene end by 4 bases; junction bases not matched to a gene: 12. This CDR3 is 17 amino acids long. Here the CDR3 DNA reads TGCGCCAGCAGCCCGCAAACCGGACTAGCGGGAATTTACGAGCAGTACTTC. It codes for CASSPQTGLAGIYEQYF.

CDR3 in DNA: TGTGCCAGCAGCTCCCCGACACTAAGCTCCTACGAGCAGTACTTC. Translation gives CASSSPTLSSYEQYF. The chain uses TRBV6-1 and TRBJ2-7; no definite D call. The V end was cut by 6 bases, the J end by 0 bases, with 15 bases between. From germline, CDR1 is MNHNS and CDR2 SASEGT. CDR3 length equals 15 residues.

This clonotype was counted ten times or more. The V gene is TRBV2, the J gene TRBJ2-7; D is undetermined. Germline V lookup: CDR1 SNHLY, CDR2 FYNNEI. Between the trimmed V and J ends, which lost 8 bases and 0 bases, there was a span of 8 bases. The CDR3 contains 12 residues. The CDR3 DNA reads TGTGCCAGCGCGGTTAGCTCCTACGAGCAGTACTTC. Its translation: CASAVSSYEQYF.

This clonotype was seen many times. The chain combines TRBV2 with TRBJ1-1, with a possible D match to TRBD1 (6 bases). Germline CDR1 and CDR2: SNHLY and FYNNEI. The CDR3 totals 14 residues. Trimming cost V 3 bases and J 5 bases, with 13 bases left between them. The CDR3 sequence is CASSDDGGVTEAFF. For the CDR3, the DNA is TGTGCCAGCAGTGACGACGGGGGCGTAACTGAAGCTTTCTTT. Full variable domain (remainder filled in from reference TRBV2 and TRBJ1-1): EPEVTQTPSHQVTQMGQEVILRCVPISNHLYFYWYRQILGQKVEFLVSFYNNEISEKSEIFDDQFSVERPDGSNFTLKIRSTKLEDSAMYFCASSDDGGVTEAFFGQGTRLTVV.

The table lists this clonotype with many counts. The V call is TRBV4-3, the J call TRBJ1-5; 7 nucleotides match TRBD1. The CDR3 spans 16 residues. The germline gives CDR1 LGHNA, CDR2 YSLEER. Unmatched junction bases numbered 8, after V lost 0 bases and J lost 6 bases. CDR3 nucleotides: TGCGCCAGCAGCCAAGAGATAGGGGGCGGAGGTCAGCCCCAGCATTTT. It codes for CASSQEIGGGGQPQHF.

Many counts were recorded for this clonotype. V gene TRBV28 combines with J gene TRBJ2-5; D is perhaps TRBD1 (5 bases). The CDR3 is 14 residues long. Germline CDR1 reads MDHEN; CDR2 reads SYDVKM. V lost 5 bases, J lost 5 bases, and 15 bases lay in between. The CDR3, as DNA: TGTGCCAGCAGTCTAACACAGGTTGGGGAGACCCAGTACTTC. This codes for CASSLTQVGETQYF.

The rearrangement joins TRBV6-2 or TRBV6-3 to TRBJ2-1; 13 bases align to TRBD2. Germline V lookup: CDR1 MNHEY, CDR2 SVGEGT. The CDR3 loop spans 15 amino acids. The V gene end was trimmed by 6 bases and the J gene end by 9 bases; junction bases not matched to a gene: 8. This chain's CDR3 is CASSPGLAGVSEQFF. The DNA for the CDR3 is TGTGCCAGCAGCCCCGGACTAGCGGGAGTTAGTGAGCAGTTCTTC.

This clonotype has a count of ten or more. This chain links TRBV27 with TRBJ2-1; D tentatively reads TRBD1 or TRBD2 (6 bases each). Germline CDR1 and CDR2: MNHEY and SMNVEV (reference sequence). This CDR3 is built from 13 residues. Trimming took off 6 bases at V and 7 bases at J, with 13 bases between the two ends. DNA of the CDR3: TGTGCCAGCAGGAGGGGGGTGCCTAATGAGCAGTTCTTC. This gives the protein CASRRGVPNEQFF.

This clonotype has a count of ten or more. The chain carries TRBV5-1 and TRBJ2-1; D remains unclear. Germline V gene data show CDR1 as SGHRS and CDR2 as YFSETQ. Trimming cost V 4 bases and J 3 bases, with 2 bases left between them. The CDR3 has 11 residues. CDR3 sequence reads: CASSVYNEQFF. The CDR3 nucleotides are TGCGCCAGCAGCGTCTACAATGAGCAGTTCTTC.

This clonotype was detected ten times or more. This sequence joins TRBV11-2 and TRBJ1-4; the D is unclear. Germline-derived CDR1 and CDR2 are SGHAT and FQNNGV. V lost 4 bases and J lost 2, with 17 bases in between. The CDR3 covers 17 residues. CDR3 bases: TGTGCCAGCAGCTCGCTCGGGAGCGTTTTTACTAATGAAAAACTGTTTTTT. It yields the protein CASSSLGSVFTNEKLFF. Filled out from reference TRBV11-2 and TRBJ1-4, the complete variable domain reads EAGVAQSPRYKIIEKRQSVAFWCNPISGHATLYWYQQILGQGPKLLIQFQNNGVVDDSQLPKDRFSAERLKGVDSTLKIQPAKLEDSAVYLCASSSLGSVFTNEKLFFGSGTQLSVL.

This clonotype came up many times. This chain uses TRBV7-8 with TRBJ2-3, with 7 bases matching TRBD1. Trimming took 7 bases from V and 1 from J; bases not matched to a gene: 5. The germline CDR1 and CDR2 sequences are SGHVS and FQNEAQ. The CDR3 extends over 14 amino acids. The CDR3 sequence is CASTHGQGTDTQYF. CDR3 DNA sequence: TGTGCCAGCACTCACGGACAGGGCACAGATACGCAGTATTTT. Drawing the rest from reference TRBV7-8 and TRBJ2-3, the complete variable domain is GAGVSQSPRYKVAKRGQDVALRCDPISGHVSLFWYQQALGQGPEFLTYFQNEAQLDKSGLPSDRFFAERPEGSVSTLKIQRTQQEDSAVYLCASTHGQGTDTQYFGPGTRLTVL.

This clonotype showed up many times. The chain employs TRBV27 and TRBJ2-1; the D call may be TRBD1 or TRBD2 (6 bases each). The CDR3 length is 14 residues. Germline CDR1 is MNHEY and CDR2 is SMNVEV (reference sequence). Trimming left V 7 bases short and J 4 bases short, with 14 bases between. The CDR3 DNA reads as TGTGCCAGCAAGTTCGGAGGGGGATACAATGAGCAGTTCTTC. Amino acids: CASKFGGGYNEQFF.

This clonotype was recorded at least ten times. The V gene is TRBV7-9, the J gene TRBJ2-2, with D uncertain. The CDR3 is made up of 12 amino acids. Germline V gene lookup returns CDR1 SEHNR and CDR2 FQNEAQ (reference sequence). V lost 11 bases and J lost 2, with 9 bases in between. This CDR3 is CASSANTGELFF. As DNA, the CDR3 is TGTGCCTCCTCCGCAAACACCGGGGAGCTGTTTTTT.

This clonotype was seen a handful of times. The rearrangement uses TRBV5-1 and TRBJ2-1, with D tentatively TRBD2 (6 bases). Germline V gene lookup returns CDR1 SGHRS and CDR2 YFSETQ. The ends were cut back, 2 bases at V and 2 bases at J, with 14 bases in the middle. CDR3 length: 16 residues. CDR3 residues: CASSLGGAPPYNEQFF. The CDR3 region has the DNA TGCGCCAGCAGCTTAGGAGGGGCCCCCCCCTACAATGAGCAGTTCTTC.

This clonotype showed up many times. V gene TRBV4-1 combines with J gene TRBJ2-7; 7 nucleotides match TRBD1. Trimming removed 2 bases from V and 2 bases from J; junction bases left unmatched: 6. Germline-derived CDR1 and CDR2 are MGHRA and YSYEKL. This CDR3 comprises 15 residues. As DNA, the CDR3 is TGCGCCAGCAGCCAACCGGGACAGTTCACCTACGAGCAGTACTTC. Amino acids: CASSQPGQFTYEQYF.

The genes are TRBV7-3 and TRBJ2-3; D is ambiguous. CDR1 SGHTA and CDR2 FQGTGA come from the germline V gene. V was shortened by 5 bases and J by 0 bases, with 18 bases between the two germline ends. The CDR3 length is 17 residues. CDR3 in DNA: TGTGCCAGCAGCCCCTTAACGACTCGTCTAAGCACAGATACGCAGTATTTT. Translated, it gives CASSPLTTRLSTDTQYF.